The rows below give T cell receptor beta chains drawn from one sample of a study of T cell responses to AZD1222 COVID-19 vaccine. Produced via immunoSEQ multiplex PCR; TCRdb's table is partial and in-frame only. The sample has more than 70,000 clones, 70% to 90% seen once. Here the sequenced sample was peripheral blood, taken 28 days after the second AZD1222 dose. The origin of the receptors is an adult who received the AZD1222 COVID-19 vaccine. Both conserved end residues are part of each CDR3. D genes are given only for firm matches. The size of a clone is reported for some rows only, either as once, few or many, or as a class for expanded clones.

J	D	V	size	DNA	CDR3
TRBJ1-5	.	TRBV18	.	TGTGCCAGCTCACCAGGAAATCAGCCCCAGCATTTT	CASSPGNQPQHF
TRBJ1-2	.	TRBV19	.	TGTGCCAGTACCCCAGACAGAACTATCTATGGCTACACCTTC	CASTPDRTIYGYTF
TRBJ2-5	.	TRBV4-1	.	TGCGCCAGCAGCCAACCAGGGTGGGGGGCGGCGAGTCAAGAGACCCAGTACTTC	CASSQPGWGAASQETQYF
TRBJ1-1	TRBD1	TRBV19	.	TGTGCCAGTACCGCAGGGGGCTCCCCACAGTTCACTGAAGCTTTCTTT	CASTAGGSPQFTEAFF
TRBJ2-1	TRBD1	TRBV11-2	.	TGTGCCAGCAGCTTAGGGCAGGGGGCCAACAATGAGCAGTTCTTC	CASSLGQGANNEQFF
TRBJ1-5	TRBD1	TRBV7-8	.	TGTGCCAGCAGCCAAGACAGGGGAATCGGGCTTGCTCAGCCCCAGCATTTT	CASSQDRGIGLAQPQHF
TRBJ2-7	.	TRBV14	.	TGTGCCAGCAGCCAACTAGAGAAGCAGTACTTC	CASSQLEKQYF
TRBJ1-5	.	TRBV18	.	TGTGCCAGCTCACTTACAGACGGTCAGCCCCAGCATTTT	CASSLTDGQPQHF
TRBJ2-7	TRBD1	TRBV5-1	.	TGCGCCAGCAGCTTGGTCCGGGACAGGGGGTACGAGCAGTACTTC	CASSLVRDRGYEQYF
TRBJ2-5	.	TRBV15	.	TGTGCCACCAGCAGAGATCTAGCGCCGCAAGAGACCCAGTACTTC	CATSRDLAPQETQYF
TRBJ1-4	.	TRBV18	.	TGTGCCAGCTCGCCGGGCACCCCTGCAACTAATGAAAAACTGTTTTTT	CASSPGTPATNEKLFF
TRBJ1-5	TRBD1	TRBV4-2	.	TGTGCCAGCAGCCATACAGGGGGCGCAGGTGGGGGCAATCAGCCCCAGCATTTT	CASSHTGGAGGGNQPQHF
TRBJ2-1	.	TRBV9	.	TGTGCCAGCAGCGTAGGGAGCGCCTCCTACAATGAGCAGTTCTTC	CASSVGSASYNEQFF
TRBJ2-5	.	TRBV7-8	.	TGTGCCAGCAGCCTAAGCGGTCATACTCAAGAGACCCAGTACTTC	CASSLSGHTQETQYF
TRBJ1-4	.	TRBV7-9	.	TGTGCCAGCAGCTTAGAGGTGGCAGGAAAACTGTTTTTT	CASSLEVAGKLFF
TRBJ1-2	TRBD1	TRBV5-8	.	TGTGCCAGCAGCTTGGGAGGGGGCGGCCCCTATGGCTACACCTTC	CASSLGGGGPYGYTF
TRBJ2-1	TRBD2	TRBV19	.	TGTGCCAGTACCACTAGCGGGAGGGAGGAGCAGTTCTTC	CASTTSGREEQFF
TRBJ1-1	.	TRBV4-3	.	TGCGCCAGCAGCCAATTCCGGGAGGGGTTGAACACTGAAGCTTTCTTT	CASSQFREGLNTEAFF
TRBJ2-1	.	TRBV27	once	TGTGCCAGCAGTTTAGGCTACCAGGGTGCCGAGTTCTTC	CASSLGYQGAEFF
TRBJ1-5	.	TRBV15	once	TGTGCCACCAGCAGAGAGACAGTCGGGGACAATCAGCCCCAGCATTTT	CATSRETVGDNQPQHF
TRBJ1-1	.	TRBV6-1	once	TGTGCCAGCAGTGAGCCGGGGGAGGGGAACACTGAAGCTTTCTTT	CASSEPGEGNTEAFF
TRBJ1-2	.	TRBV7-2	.	TGTGCCAGCAGCCGGACACGTCCCTCAAGCAACTATGGCTACACCTTC	CASSRTRPSSNYGYTF
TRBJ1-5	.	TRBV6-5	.	TGTGCCAGCCGGACGGAGCAGGGGAATCAGCCCCAGCATTTT	CASRTEQGNQPQHF
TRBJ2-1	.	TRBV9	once	TGTGCCAGCAGCCTTGGGACTCTCTACAATGAGCAGTTCTTC	CASSLGTLYNEQFF
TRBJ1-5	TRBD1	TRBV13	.	TGTGCCAGCAGCTCGGACAGGAATCAGCCCCAGCATTTT	CASSSDRNQPQHF
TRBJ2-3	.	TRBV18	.	TGTGCCAGCTCACCCGCCTATTCGTCAGATACGCAGTATTTT	CASSPAYSSDTQYF
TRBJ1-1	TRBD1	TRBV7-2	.	TGTGCCAGCAGCTCGAGACAGGGGAGCACTGAAGCTTTCTTT	CASSSRQGSTEAFF
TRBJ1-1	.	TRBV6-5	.	TGTGCCAGCAGTTCCATTCGTTCCACTGAAGCTTTCTTT	CASSSIRSTEAFF
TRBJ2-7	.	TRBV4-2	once	TGTGCCAGCAGCCAACCCGAGCGGCAGGGCCACGAGCAGTACTTC	CASSQPERQGHEQYF
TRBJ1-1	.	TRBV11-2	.	TGTGCCAGCAGCGACCAGGGTGTGGGTACTGAAGCTTTCTTT	CASSDQGVGTEAFF
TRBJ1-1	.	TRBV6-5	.	TGTGCCAGCAGATCGACAGGCAGGCTCACTGAAGCTTTCTTT	CASRSTGRLTEAFF
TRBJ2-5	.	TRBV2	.	TGTGCCAGCAGTGGGGACATCCAAGAGACCCAGTACTTC	CASSGDIQETQYF
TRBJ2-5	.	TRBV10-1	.	TGCGCCAGCAGAGCCTCGGGGCCCACAGGGAGGCAAGAGACCCAGTACTTC	CASRASGPTGRQETQYF
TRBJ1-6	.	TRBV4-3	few	TGCGCCAGCAGCCAAGCGGGCACTAACAGGCCCCTCCACTTT	CASSQAGTNRPLHF
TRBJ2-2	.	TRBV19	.	TGTGCCACGGGGACTGTTCAAAACACCGGGGAGCTGTTTTTT	CATGTVQNTGELFF
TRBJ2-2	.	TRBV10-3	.	TGTGCCATCAGTGAGGCTAGCGCCGGGGAGCTGTTTTTT	CAISEASAGELFF
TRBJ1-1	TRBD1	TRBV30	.	TGTGCCTGGAGACAGGGGGCCTACACTGAAGCTTTCTTT	CAWRQGAYTEAFF
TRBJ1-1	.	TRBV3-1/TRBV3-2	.	TGTGCCAGCAGCCAGGACACCCGCCTGGGGGCTTTCTTT	CASSQDTRLGAFF
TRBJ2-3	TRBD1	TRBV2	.	TGTGCCAGCAGTGAAGCGGGGACAGGGGGCGCGGAAGATACGCAGTATTTT	CASSEAGTGGAEDTQYF
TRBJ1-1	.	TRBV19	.	TGTGCCAGTAGCAACCGGGCCCGCGACTCTTTCTTT	CASSNRARDSFF